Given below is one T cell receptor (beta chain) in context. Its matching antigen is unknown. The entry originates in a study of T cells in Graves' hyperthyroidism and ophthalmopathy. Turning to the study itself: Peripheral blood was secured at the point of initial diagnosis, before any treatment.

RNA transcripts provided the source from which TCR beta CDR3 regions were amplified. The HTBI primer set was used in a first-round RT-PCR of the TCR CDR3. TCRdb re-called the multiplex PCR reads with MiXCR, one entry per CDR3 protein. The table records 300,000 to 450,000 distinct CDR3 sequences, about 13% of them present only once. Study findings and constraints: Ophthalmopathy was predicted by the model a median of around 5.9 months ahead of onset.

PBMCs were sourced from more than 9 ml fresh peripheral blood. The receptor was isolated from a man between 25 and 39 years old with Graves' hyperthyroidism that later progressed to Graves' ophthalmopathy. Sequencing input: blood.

CDR3 residues: CATSDSWGSSYEQYF. The CDR3 bases are TGTGCCACCAGTGATTCCTGGGGGAGCTCCTACGAGCAGTACTTC. The chain combines TRBV24-1 with TRBJ2-7; D possibly matches TRBD1 or TRBD2 (5 bases each). Trimming removed 2 bases at V and 0 bases at J, with 10 bases between. This CDR3 comprises 15 residues. In germline, CDR1 is KGHDR, CDR2 SFDVKD.